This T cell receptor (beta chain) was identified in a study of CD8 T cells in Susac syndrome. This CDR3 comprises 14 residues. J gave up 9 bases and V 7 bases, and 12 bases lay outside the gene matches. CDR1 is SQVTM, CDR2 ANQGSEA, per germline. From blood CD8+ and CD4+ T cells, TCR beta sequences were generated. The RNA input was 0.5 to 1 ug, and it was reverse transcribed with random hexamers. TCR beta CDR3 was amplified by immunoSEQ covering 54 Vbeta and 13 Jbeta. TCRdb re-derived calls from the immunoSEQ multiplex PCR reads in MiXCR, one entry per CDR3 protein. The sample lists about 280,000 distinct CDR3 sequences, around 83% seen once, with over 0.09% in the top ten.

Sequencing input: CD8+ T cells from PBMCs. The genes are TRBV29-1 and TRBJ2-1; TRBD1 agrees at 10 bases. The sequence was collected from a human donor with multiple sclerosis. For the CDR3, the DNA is TGCAGCGCCGGCGGAGGGACAGGGGAAATTGAGCAGTTCTTC. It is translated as CSAGGGTGEIEQFF.